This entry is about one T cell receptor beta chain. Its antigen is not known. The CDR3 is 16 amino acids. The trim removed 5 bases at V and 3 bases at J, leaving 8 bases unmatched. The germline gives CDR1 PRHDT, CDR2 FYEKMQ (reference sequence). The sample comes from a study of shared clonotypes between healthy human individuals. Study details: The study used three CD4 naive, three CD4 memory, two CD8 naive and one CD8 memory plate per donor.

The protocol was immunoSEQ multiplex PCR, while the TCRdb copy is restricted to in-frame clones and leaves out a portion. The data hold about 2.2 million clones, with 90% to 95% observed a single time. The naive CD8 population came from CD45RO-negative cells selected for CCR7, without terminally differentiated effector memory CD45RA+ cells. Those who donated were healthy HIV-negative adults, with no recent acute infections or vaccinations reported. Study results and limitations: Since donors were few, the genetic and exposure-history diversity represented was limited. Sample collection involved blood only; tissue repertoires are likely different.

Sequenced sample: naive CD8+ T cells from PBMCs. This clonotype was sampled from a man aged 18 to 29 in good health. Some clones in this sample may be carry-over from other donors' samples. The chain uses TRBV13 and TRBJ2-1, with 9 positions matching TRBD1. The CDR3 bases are TGTGCCAGCAGCCCCGAGGACAGGGGTATCTACAATGAGCAGTTCTTC. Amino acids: CASSPEDRGIYNEQFF.